The clone carrying this T cell receptor beta chain was found a few times. The data stem from a study of blood T cell repertoires in COVID-19. Study in general: Samples representing acute and convalescent COVID-19 were sourced from the United States, Italy and Spain.

Germline CDR1 reads MDHEN; CDR2 reads SYDVKM. The length of the CDR3 is 15 residues. Unmatched junction bases numbered 11, after V lost 5 bases and J lost 5 bases. Some clones are missing from TCRdb's copy, which holds only in-frame ones; the method was immunoSEQ multiplex PCR. Here the sample spans a few hundred thousand clones, approximately 87% being singletons. The receptor's source is a man aged 60-69 years with acute or convalescent COVID-19. Sequenced sample: peripheral blood. The chain uses TRBV28 and TRBJ1-1; 7 nucleotides match TRBD1. In DNA form, the CDR3 reads TGTGCCAGCAGTCTCGCGCAAGGGGGCCGGACTGAAGCTTTCTTT. This codes for CASSLAQGGRTEAFF.